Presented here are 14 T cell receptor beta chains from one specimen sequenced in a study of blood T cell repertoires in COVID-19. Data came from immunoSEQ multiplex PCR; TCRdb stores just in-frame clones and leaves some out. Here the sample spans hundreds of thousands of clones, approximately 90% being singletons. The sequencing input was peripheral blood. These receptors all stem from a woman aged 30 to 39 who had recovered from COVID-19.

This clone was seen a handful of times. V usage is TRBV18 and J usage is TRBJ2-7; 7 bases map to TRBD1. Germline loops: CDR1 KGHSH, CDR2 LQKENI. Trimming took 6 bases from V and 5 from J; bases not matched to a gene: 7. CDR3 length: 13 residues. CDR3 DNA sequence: TGTGCCAGCTCCCTTCTCGACAGGGACGAGCAGTACTTC. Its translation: CASSLLDRDEQYF.

For the CDR3, the DNA is TGTGCCAGCAGCATCAACCGGGACAGCACCCAGCATTTT. This codes for CASSINRDSTQHF. V usage is TRBV13 and J usage is TRBJ1-5; the match to TRBD1 covers 7 bases. Germline CDR1 reads PRHDT; CDR2 reads FYEKMQ (reference sequence). Trimming at V came to 5 bases and at J to 11 bases, leaving 9 bases not matched to a gene. The CDR3 runs 13 residues.

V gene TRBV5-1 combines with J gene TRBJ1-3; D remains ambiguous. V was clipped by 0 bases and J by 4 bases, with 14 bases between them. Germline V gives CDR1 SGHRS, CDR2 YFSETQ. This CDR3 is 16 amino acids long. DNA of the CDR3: TGCGCCAGCAGCTTGGCGGGGATCGGCCGGGGAAACACCATATATTTT. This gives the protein CASSLAGIGRGNTIYF.

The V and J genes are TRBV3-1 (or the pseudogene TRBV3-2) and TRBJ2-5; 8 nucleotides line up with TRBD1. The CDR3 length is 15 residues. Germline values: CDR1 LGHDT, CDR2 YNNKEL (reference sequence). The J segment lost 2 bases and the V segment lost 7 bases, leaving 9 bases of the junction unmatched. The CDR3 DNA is TGTGCCAGCACCGACAGGGGATACACACAAGAGACCCAGTACTTC. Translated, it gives CASTDRGYTQETQYF.

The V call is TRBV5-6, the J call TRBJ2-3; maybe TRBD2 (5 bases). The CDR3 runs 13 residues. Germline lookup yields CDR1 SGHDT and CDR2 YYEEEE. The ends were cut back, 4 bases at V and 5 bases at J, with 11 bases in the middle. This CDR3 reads CASSRSGGDTQYF. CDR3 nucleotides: TGTGCCAGCAGCCGAAGCGGTGGAGATACGCAGTATTTT.

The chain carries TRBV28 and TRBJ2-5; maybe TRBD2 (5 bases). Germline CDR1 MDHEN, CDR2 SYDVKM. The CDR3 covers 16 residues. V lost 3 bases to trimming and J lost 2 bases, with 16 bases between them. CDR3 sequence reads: CASSFSPRGSQETQYF. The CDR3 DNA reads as TGTGCCAGCAGTTTTTCTCCGCGAGGGAGTCAAGAGACCCAGTACTTC.

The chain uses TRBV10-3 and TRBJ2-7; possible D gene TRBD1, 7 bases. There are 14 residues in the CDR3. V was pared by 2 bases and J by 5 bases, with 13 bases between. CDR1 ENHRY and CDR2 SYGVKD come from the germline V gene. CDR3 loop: CAISEAQGGNEQYF. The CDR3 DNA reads TGTGCCATCAGTGAGGCCCAGGGGGGTAACGAGCAGTACTTC.

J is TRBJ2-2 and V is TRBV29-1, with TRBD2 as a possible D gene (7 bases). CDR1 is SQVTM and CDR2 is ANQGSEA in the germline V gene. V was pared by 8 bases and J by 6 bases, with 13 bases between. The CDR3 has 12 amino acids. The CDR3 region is CSTSGGSGELFF. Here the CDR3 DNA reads TGCAGCACATCGGGGGGCTCCGGGGAGCTGTTTTTT.

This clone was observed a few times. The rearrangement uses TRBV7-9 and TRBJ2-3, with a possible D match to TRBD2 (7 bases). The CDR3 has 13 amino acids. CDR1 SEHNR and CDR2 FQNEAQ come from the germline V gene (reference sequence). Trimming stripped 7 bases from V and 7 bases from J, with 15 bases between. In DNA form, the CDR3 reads TGTGCCAGCACCAAAGGGGGGGTTTATACGCAGTATTTT. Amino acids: CASTKGGVYTQYF. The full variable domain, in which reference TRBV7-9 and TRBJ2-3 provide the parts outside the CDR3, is DTGVSQNPRHKITKRGQNVTFRCDPISEHNRLYWYRQTLGQGPEFLTYFQNEAQLEKSRLLSDRFSAERPKGSFSTLEIQRTEQGDSAMYLCASTKGGVYTQYFGPGTRLTVL.

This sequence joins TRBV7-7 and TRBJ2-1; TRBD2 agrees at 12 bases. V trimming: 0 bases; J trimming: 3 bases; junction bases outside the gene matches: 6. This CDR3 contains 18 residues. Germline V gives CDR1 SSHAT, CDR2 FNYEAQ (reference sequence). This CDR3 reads CASSLAPPGLAGYNEQFF. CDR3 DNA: TGTGCCAGCAGCTTAGCACCTCCGGGACTAGCGGGCTACAATGAGCAGTTCTTC.

The CDR3 loop is CASSPGGATYEQYF. CDR3 in DNA: TGTGCCAGTAGCCCCGGGGGGGCAACCTACGAGCAGTACTTC. This chain uses TRBV19 with TRBJ2-7; the match to TRBD2 covers 8 bases. The CDR3 length is 14 residues. Germline lookup yields CDR1 LNHDA and CDR2 SQIVND (reference sequence). V lost 6 bases to trimming and J lost 2 bases; unmatched junction nucleotides: 6.

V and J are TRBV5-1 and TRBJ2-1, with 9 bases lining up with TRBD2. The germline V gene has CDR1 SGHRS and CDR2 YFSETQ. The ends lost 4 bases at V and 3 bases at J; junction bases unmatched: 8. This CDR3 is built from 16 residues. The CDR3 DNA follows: TGCGCCAGCAGCGCCTCCGGGACTAGCTACTACAATGAGCAGTTCTTC. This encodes CASSASGTSYYNEQFF.

CDR3 nucleotides: TGTGCCAGCTTGGGGGGGCTGGGGGAGCAGTACTTC. Its protein product is CASLGGLGEQYF. The rearrangement uses TRBV28 and TRBJ2-7, with a possible D match to TRBD2 (7 bases). Looked up from germline, CDR1 is MDHEN and CDR2 is SYDVKM. Between the trimmed V and J ends, which lost 8 bases and 7 bases, there was a span of 15 bases. The CDR3 spans 12 residues. The variable domain in full, completed from reference TRBV28 and TRBJ2-7, reads DVKVTQSSRYLVKRTGEKVFLECVQDMDHENMFWYRQDPGLGLRLIYFSYDVKMKEKGDIPEGYSVSREKKERFSLILESASTNQTSMYLCASLGGLGEQYFGPGTRLTVT.

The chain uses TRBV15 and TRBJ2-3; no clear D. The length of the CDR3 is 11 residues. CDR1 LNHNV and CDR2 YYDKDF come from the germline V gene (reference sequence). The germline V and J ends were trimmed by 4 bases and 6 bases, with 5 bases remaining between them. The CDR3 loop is CATSIADTQYF. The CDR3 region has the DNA TGTGCCACCAGCATTGCGGATACGCAGTATTTT.